This T cell receptor beta chain derives from a study of T cells in Graves' hyperthyroidism and ophthalmopathy. Findings and caveats of the study: The model foresaw ophthalmopathy a median approximately 6.1 months prior to onset.

The source material, RNA transcripts, was used to amplify TCR beta CDR3 regions. With the HTBI primer set, the TCR CDR3 went through a first round of RT-PCR. MiXCR, applied by TCRdb to the multiplex PCR reads, yields one record per CDR3 protein. The table has approximately 250,000 distinct CDR3 sequences, about 24% seen once. Many counts were recorded for this clonotype. No antigen is known for it. Germline CDR1 is GTSNPN and CDR2 is SVGIG (reference sequence). The ends lost 0 bases at V and 5 bases at J; junction bases unmatched: 0. CDR3 length: 13 amino acids. Any patient presenting with uncontrolled infection, other autoimmune disease, pregnancy or lactation was left out. Cells are PBMCs isolated from roughly 9.2 ml of fresh blood.

The sequenced sample was blood. This TCR derives from a woman between 40 and 55 years old with Graves' ophthalmopathy. V gene TRBV30 combines with J gene TRBJ2-2; 7 bases agree with TRBD1. The CDR3 spells CAWSVQGTGELFF. DNA of the CDR3: TGTGCCTGGAGTGTACAGGGGACCGGGGAGCTGTTTTTT.